This is a list of T cell receptor beta chains from one sample in a study of Graves' ophthalmopathy and Graves' hyperthyroidism. TCRdb re-analysed the multiplex PCR reads in MiXCR, keeping a single row per CDR3 protein. The table shows over a million distinct CDR3 sequences, with 35% to 45% occurring only once. Sequencing was carried out using peripheral blood or thyroid tissue (not recorded which). These receptors all come from an adult man with Graves' hyperthyroidism. Both conserved end residues are part of each CDR3. The D gene is left open where the match is weak. The size entry is marked missing in some rows and otherwise reads once, few, many or a size class.

clone_size,v_call,j_call,d_call,cdr3_nt,cdr3_aa
once,TRBV28,TRBJ2-5,.,TGTGCCAGCAAAAAAAGGGGAGAGACCCAGTACTTC,CASKKRGETQYF
many,TRBV20-1,TRBJ1-2,.,TGCAGTGCCTCCCCGAGGGGGGCGGACTATGGCTACACCTTC,CSASPRGADYGYTF
.,TRBV10-2,TRBJ1-1,.,TGCGCCAGCAGTGAGCCGGACAGACCGAACACTGAAGCTTTCTTT,CASSEPDRPNTEAFF
many,TRBV15,TRBJ1-4,.,TGTGCCACCGGGCAGGGGAAGAATGGGGCTAATGAAAAACTGTTTTTT,CATGQGKNGANEKLFF
.,TRBV6-5,TRBJ1-3,.,TGTGCCAGCAGTGCCGGGACAAACTCTGGAAACACCATATATTTT,CASSAGTNSGNTIYF
many,TRBV2,TRBJ2-7,.,TGTGCCAGCAGGGCAGGGGGGACCTACGAGCAGTACTTC,CASRAGGTYEQYF
.,TRBV7-9,TRBJ1-5,TRBD1,TGTGCCAGCAGCACCCGACAGGGCCCCCAGCATTTT,CASSTRQGPQHF
many,TRBV19,TRBJ2-7,.,TGTGCCAGTAGTGAGGGGAAGGACGAGCAGTACTTC,CASSEGKDEQYF
.,TRBV10-2,TRBJ1-1,.,TGCGCCAGCAGTGAGGACGGCACGAGAGAAGCTTTCTTT,CASSEDGTREAFF
many,TRBV6-6,TRBJ1-2,.,TGTGCCAGCAGCCCCGCCCTCGGCTACACCTTC,CASSPALGYTF
.,TRBV7-9,TRBJ1-2,.,TGTGCCAGTTTGGAAGACTATGGCTACACCTTC,CASLEDYGYTF
.,TRBV3-1,TRBJ2-7,TRBD2,TGTGCCAGCAGCCGGGCGACTAGCGGGCCAAGCTCCTACGAGCAGTACTTC,CASSRATSGPSSYEQYF
few,TRBV12-3/TRBV12-4,TRBJ2-7,TRBD2,TGTGCCAGCAGACCCGGGCTAGCGGAATCCTACGAGCAGTACTTC,CASRPGLAESYEQYF
.,TRBV20-1,TRBJ1-5,.,TGCAGTGCAGACCAGGGGCCCCATCAGCCCCATCATTTT,CSADQGPHQPHHF
.,TRBV25-1,TRBJ2-1,.,TGTGCCAGCAGCAGCCGGACCGGGAATGAGCAGTTCTTC,CASSSRTGNEQFF
many,TRBV19,TRBJ1-1,TRBD1,TGTGCCAGTAGGGAGGACAGGTGGGCCACTGAAGCTTTCTTT,CASREDRWATEAFF
few,TRBV27,TRBJ1-2,.,TGTGCCAGCAGTTTATTTCACGATTCTCTCCTTGGCTACACCTTC,CASSLFHDSLLGYTF
many,TRBV19,TRBJ1-5,TRBD1,TGTGCCAGTAGTGTTTACGACAGGGGGCATAGGCAGCCCCAGCATTTT,CASSVYDRGHRQPQHF
few,TRBV20-1,TRBJ2-2,TRBD2,TGCAGTGCTAGCGGGACTAGCGGGAGGACCGGGGAGCTGTTTTTT,CSASGTSGRTGELFF
once,TRBV7-8,TRBJ2-2,.,TGTGCCAGCAGTTTCTCCGCTACAACCGGGGAGCTGTTTTTT,CASSFSATTGELFF
many,TRBV11-2,TRBJ1-6,.,TGTGCAGGGGGGGCCCACTATAATTCACCCCTCCACTTT,CAGGAHYNSPLHF
.,TRBV5-1,TRBJ2-7,TRBD1,TGCGCCAGCAGCTTGGCGACGGGACAGGGTACCTTCGAGCAGTACTTC,CASSLATGQGTFEQYF
many,TRBV10-3,TRBJ2-7,TRBD2,TGTGCCATCAGTGATCGGGGGGGCGAATACGAGCAGTACTTC,CAISDRGGEYEQYF
few,TRBV9,TRBJ1-1,.,TGTGCCAGCTCACCAAGAGGGCCTCTGGGAGCTTTCTTT,CASSPRGPLGAFF
.,TRBV7-6,TRBJ1-2,.,TGTGCCAGCAGCTTTTCGGGGACTAACTATGGCTACACCTTC,CASSFSGTNYGYTF
many,TRBV20-1,TRBJ2-7,TRBD1,TGCAGTGCTAGATCCGCGGACAGGGTTATCGAGCAGTACTTC,CSARSADRVIEQYF
.,TRBV7-9,TRBJ1-6,.,TGTGCCAGCAGCTTAGAACAGGATAATTCACCCCTCCACTTT,CASSLEQDNSPLHF
.,TRBV2,TRBJ1-5,TRBD1,TGTGCCAGCAAGTCCAGAGGGACAGGGTCTAATCAGCCCCAGCATTTT,CASKSRGTGSNQPQHF
.,TRBV7-9,TRBJ1-6,TRBD1,TGTGCCAGCAGCCGGACTCCGGGACAGGTTACAAATTCACCCCTCCACTTT,CASSRTPGQVTNSPLHF